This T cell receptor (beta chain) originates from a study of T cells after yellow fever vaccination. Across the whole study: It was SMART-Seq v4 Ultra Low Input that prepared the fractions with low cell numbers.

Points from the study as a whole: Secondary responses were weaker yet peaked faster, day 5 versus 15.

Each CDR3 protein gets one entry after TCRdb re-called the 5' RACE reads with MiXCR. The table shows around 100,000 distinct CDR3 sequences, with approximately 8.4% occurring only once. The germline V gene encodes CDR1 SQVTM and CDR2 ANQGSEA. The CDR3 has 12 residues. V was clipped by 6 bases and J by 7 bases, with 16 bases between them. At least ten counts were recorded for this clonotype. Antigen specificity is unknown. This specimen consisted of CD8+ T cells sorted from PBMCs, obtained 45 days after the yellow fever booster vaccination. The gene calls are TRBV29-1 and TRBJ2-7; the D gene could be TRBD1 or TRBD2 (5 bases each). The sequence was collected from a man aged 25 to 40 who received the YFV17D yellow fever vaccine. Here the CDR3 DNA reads TGCAGCGTCCGGGACCCGTTGGGGGAGCAGTACTTC. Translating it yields CSVRDPLGEQYF.